Listed below are T cell receptor beta chains from one sample, sequenced in a study of monozygotic twins with inflammatory bowel disease. TCRdb reanalyzed the 5' RACE reads and collapses them to one entry per CDR3 protein, without DNA. This sample carries roughly 330,000 distinct CDR3 sequences, with 2% to 2.5% going to the ten biggest clones. The sequencing sample was made of blood. The receptors come from a human donor with ulcerative colitis or Crohn's disease, or a healthy co-twin of an affected twin (not recorded which). CDR3s include the opening cysteine and the closing phenylalanine or tryptophan.

V	J	CDR3
TRBV20-1	TRBJ2-1	CSATDLMAEQFF
TRBV30	TRBJ1-6	CAARDRKNSPLHF
TRBV10-3	TRBJ1-2	CAITSTGDYGYTF
TRBV11-1	TRBJ1-1	CASSLRPTGDTEAFF
TRBV5-1	TRBJ1-2	CASSLGEPSNYGYTF
TRBV5-1	TRBJ2-3	CASSLSLVLTDTQYF
TRBV27	TRBJ2-7	CASKPVAGGSSYEQYF
TRBV19	TRBJ1-1	CASRYAASDTEAFF
TRBV5-1	TRBJ2-7	CTSSSGQGGEQYF
TRBV20-1	TRBJ1-6	CSAPPGMTGGRNSPLHF
TRBV12-3/TRBV12-4	TRBJ1-5	CASSTSRTGGSNQPQHF
TRBV6-5	TRBJ1-5	CASSYRARSNQPQHF
TRBV4-1	TRBJ1-1	CASSQQTGRTEAFF
TRBV10-3	TRBJ2-7	CAISVTQEHPYEQYF
TRBV9	TRBJ2-2	CASSGQGASGELFF
TRBV2	TRBJ2-3	CASSVTGDTQYF
TRBV12-3/TRBV12-4	TRBJ2-7	CASSLVEVAHEQYF
TRBV4-1	TRBJ2-7	CASSQDGQGVREQYF
TRBV24-1	TRBJ2-1	CATSEQGNFGYNEQFF
TRBV20-1	TRBJ2-5	CSAESGTRQETQYF
TRBV7-9	TRBJ2-2	CASILVGGLTGELFF
TRBV6-6	TRBJ1-4	CASTSRREKLFF
TRBV7-2	TRBJ2-7	CASSIHTGGSYEQYF
TRBV20-1	TRBJ2-4	CSARGPTGFAKNIQYF
TRBV28	TRBJ1-1	CASRGEGSTEAFF
TRBV30	TRBJ2-2	CAWSVGGAAGELFF
TRBV5-6	TRBJ1-1	CASSSSPGSAEAFF
TRBV5-4	TRBJ2-3	CASSLGVLAGASYTQYF
TRBV5-4	TRBJ2-1	CASSLGPLGGDGNEQFF
TRBV7-2	TRBJ1-2	CASSLQAANYGYTF
TRBV20-1	TRBJ1-5	CSAWGQSNQPQHF
TRBV2	TRBJ2-7	CASLRYSYEQYF
TRBV5-6	TRBJ2-5	CASQTANQETQYF
TRBV28	TRBJ2-7	CASSSTLDTSGRYEQYF
TRBV3-1	TRBJ1-2	CASSQDSQNYGYTF
TRBV7-9	TRBJ1-2	CASSTPQDRAGGYTF
TRBV25-1	TRBJ2-5	CASSEEETQYF
TRBV6-5	TRBJ1-1	CASSAPTRAEAFF
TRBV29-1	TRBJ2-3	CSVEARTSTDTQYF
TRBV4-2	TRBJ1-6	CASSQDRPGGSDSPLHF
TRBV5-1	TRBJ2-1	CASSLPTQPKGPWDEQFF